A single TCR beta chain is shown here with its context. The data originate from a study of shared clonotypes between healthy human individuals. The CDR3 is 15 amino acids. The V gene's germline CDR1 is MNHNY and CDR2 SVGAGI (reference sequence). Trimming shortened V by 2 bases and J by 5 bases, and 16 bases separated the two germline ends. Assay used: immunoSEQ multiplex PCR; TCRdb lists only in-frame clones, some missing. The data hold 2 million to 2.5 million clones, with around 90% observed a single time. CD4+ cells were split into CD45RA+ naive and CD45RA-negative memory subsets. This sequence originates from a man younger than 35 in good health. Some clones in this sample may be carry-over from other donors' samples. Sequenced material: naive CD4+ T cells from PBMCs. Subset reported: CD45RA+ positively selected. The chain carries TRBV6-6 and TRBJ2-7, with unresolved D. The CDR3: CASSYEAVGGNEQYF. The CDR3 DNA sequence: TGTGCCAGCAGTTACGAGGCTGTCGGTGGGAACGAGCAGTACTTC.